This is a list of T cell receptor beta chains from one sample in a study of blood T cells in healthy people across ages. TCRdb fed the 5' RACE reads into MiXCR, producing one record per CDR3 protein. The sample gives about 630,000 distinct CDR3 sequences, around 21% of which show up once; more than 3% is in the top ten. What was sequenced was blood. The receptors come from an older man in good health. Both conserved end residues are part of each CDR3. D genes are given only for firm matches.

D	V	CDR3
-	TRBV20-1	CSATKLTVAKNIQYF
TRBD2	TRBV29-1	CSVEIASGSTDTQYF
TRBD2	TRBV20-1	CSAVPTSGMTYEQYF
TRBD1	TRBV29-1	CSVRQGLFYNEQFF
-	TRBV7-2	CASNTGVGGPQETQYF
-	TRBV2	CASNGRRQGLGETQYF
-	TRBV6-6	CASSYGEFSTDTQYF
-	TRBV12-5	CASGFGVEQFF
TRBD1	TRBV29-1	CSVKGQGTDQPQHF
TRBD2	TRBV20-1	CSARPSGRSDTQYF
-	TRBV28	CASSASGGGFTDTQYF
-	TRBV4-3	CASSQDCRDSSYEQYF
TRBD1	TRBV7-2	CASSSGTVTEKLFF
-	TRBV5-1	CASSLIGSLGTGEPFF
-	TRBV6-5	CASSYSIGPGQPKAKRTQYF
TRBD2	TRBV20-1	CSAVSGSETQYF
TRBD2	TRBV5-1	CASSLEGLAGVGDEQFF
TRBD2	TRBV24-1	CATSGTSGRKGETQYF
TRBD1	TRBV12-3/TRBV12-4	CASRTDRVRNSPLHF
-	TRBV6-2/TRBV6-3	CASSYSEGYYEQYF
-	TRBV5-1	CASSLEAGTTEAFF
-	TRBV20-1	CSARGVEGPSNSPLHF
TRBD1	TRBV7-9	CARGQGITYEQYF
-	TRBV7-9	CASSPPGASEQYF
-	TRBV5-1	CASSLDGLDDEQYF
-	TRBV4-1	CASSQDREPGLPYEQYF
TRBD1	TRBV2	CASSPTGGATPLHF
-	TRBV27	CASSLGGRTYNEQFF
TRBD1	TRBV2	CASSEAPTGGYGYTF
TRBD2	TRBV6-2/TRBV6-3	CASRPGLDLFGELFF
-	TRBV7-9	CASSSLGARQDGYTF
TRBD2	TRBV5-6	CASSSPLAGVRETQYF
TRBD1	TRBV10-3	CAISESAGGGGYTF
-	TRBV2	CASSLLLDQPQYF
TRBD2	TRBV3-1	CASSRGLAGTKNIQYF
TRBD1	TRBV4-3	CASSQGRQGYEQYF
-	TRBV6-5	CASSYEGNTEAFF
-	TRBV20-1	CSAFSSEGRSYEQYF
TRBD1	TRBV20-1	CSARAPGQGNQPQHF
TRBD1	TRBV3-1	CASSQWGQIYEQYF
-	TRBV20-1	CSARDRFGRYNEQFF
TRBD2	TRBV20-1	CSANPGTSGIYEQFF
TRBD1	TRBV2	CASSEIPGQGGYTF
TRBD1	TRBV20-1	CSAWTGSSYNEQFF